A single sample is the source of the 2 T cell receptor beta chains below, sequenced in a study of cytomegalovirus exposure and HLA in healthy donors. PCR used 60 Vbeta primers and 13 Jbeta primers. Assay: immunoSEQ multiplex PCR; the TCRdb copy retains only in-frame clones and omits some. The profile shows 150,000 to 200,000 clones, less than 80% of them singletons. Sequencing used PBMCs. The receptor set was obtained from a man aged 35 to 55 in good health and CMV-seronegative.

This chain uses TRBV6-1 with TRBJ1-5, with D hard to call. Trimming took off 4 bases at V and 0 bases at J, with 7 bases between the two ends. The CDR3 loop spans 14 amino acids. In germline, CDR1 is MNHNS, CDR2 SASEGT. CDR3 DNA: TGTGCCAGCAGTGGCGGCAATAGCAATCAGCCCCAGCATTTT. Translation: CASSGGNSNQPQHF.

The chain is built from TRBV9 and TRBJ2-2, with unresolved D. Trimming shortened V by 2 bases and J by 6 bases, and 8 bases separated the two germline ends. CDR3 length: 13 amino acids. Germline CDR1 is SGDLS and CDR2 is YYNGEE. The CDR3 protein is CASSVVEPGELFF. The CDR3 nucleotides read TGTGCCAGCAGCGTTGTAGAACCCGGGGAGCTGTTTTTT. Looking up the rest from reference TRBV9 and TRBJ2-2 gives the full variable domain: DSGVTQTPKHLITATGQRVTLRCSPRSGDLSVYWYQQSLDQGLQFLIQYYNGEERAKGNILERFSAQQFPDLHSELNLSSLELGDSALYFCASSVVEPGELFFGEGSRLTVL.